This passage covers 7 T cell receptor beta chains from one sample sequenced in a study of beta chain features in type 1 diabetes. As every portion of the isolated RNA was reverse transcribed, the sequencing read expressed TCRB transcripts. The repertoire was sequenced with immunoSEQ multiplex PCR; TCRdb's copy has only in-frame clones and lacks some. The sample includes some 400,000 clones, more than 13% of them seen just once. The sequenced sample consisted of naive CD4+ T cells from blood. The receptors come from a woman aged 18-29 years in good health.

The rearrangement joins TRBV2 to TRBJ2-2, with 8 bases aligning to TRBD1. The V gene's germline CDR1 is SNHLY and CDR2 FYNNEI. J lost 5 bases, V lost 8 bases, and 10 bases had no gene match. The CDR3 length is 15 residues. The CDR3 reads CASDPGGARTGELFF. Written as DNA, the CDR3 is TGTGCCAGCGACCCAGGGGGCGCGAGGACCGGGGAGCTGTTTTTT.

This clone was counted a few times. The chain couples TRBV5-4 to TRBJ2-1, with TRBD2 identical over 10 bases. CDR3 length equals 16 residues. With V trimmed by 0 bases and J by 7 bases, 7 bases remained unmatched. Germline assignment: CDR1 SGHNT and CDR2 YYREEE (reference sequence). The CDR3 sequence is CASSLGGASGRNEQFF. In DNA, the CDR3 is TGTGCCAGCAGCTTGGGCGGGGCTAGCGGGAGAAATGAGCAGTTCTTC.

The rearrangement uses TRBV5-1 and TRBJ2-7; tentatively, D is TRBD1 (5 bases). Trimming shortened V by 0 bases and J by 5 bases, and 12 bases separated the two germline ends. From germline, CDR1 is SGHRS and CDR2 YFSETQ. The CDR3 has 14 residues. CDR3 sequence reads: CASSLVYQGNEQYF. In DNA, the CDR3 is TGCGCCAGCAGCTTGGTGTACCAGGGAAACGAGCAGTACTTC. Complete variable domain (other parts from reference TRBV5-1 and TRBJ2-7): KAGVTQTPRYLIKTRGQQVTLSCSPISGHRSVSWYQQTPGQGLQFLFEYFSETQRNKGNFPGRFSGRQFSNSRSEMNVSTLELGDSALYLCASSLVYQGNEQYFGPGTRLTVT.

This clone has a handful of counts. The chain has TRBV7-2 and TRBJ2-7; 8 nucleotides line up with TRBD2. CDR1 is SGHTA and CDR2 is FQGNSA in the germline V gene. This CDR3 is 16 amino acids long. V lost 4 bases and J lost 3; bases outside the gene matches: 11. For the CDR3, the DNA is TGTGCCAGCAGCTCCGGACGTAGCGGGAAGGTCTACGAGCAGTACTTC. This encodes CASSSGRSGKVYEQYF.

The J gene is TRBJ2-5, the V gene TRBV9, with no clear D. CDR1 is SGDLS and CDR2 is YYNGEE in the germline V gene. Trimming shortened V by 1 base and J by 2 bases, and 12 bases separated the two germline ends. There are 15 residues in the CDR3. The CDR3, as DNA: TGTGCCAGCAGCGTATTCGAGACATCTCAAGAGACCCAGTACTTC. This translates into CASSVFETSQETQYF.

The V and J genes are TRBV6-5 and TRBJ2-7; D unclear. The germline CDR1 and CDR2 sequences are MNHEY and SVGAGI. The length of the CDR3 is 15 residues. Trimming removed 2 bases from V and 0 bases from J, with 11 bases in between. CDR3 protein: CASSYTGLSSYEQYF. The CDR3 DNA follows: TGTGCCAGCAGTTACACCGGGTTAAGCTCCTACGAGCAGTACTTC.

This clone came up a few times. This chain uses TRBV28 with TRBJ2-1; 9 bases are a match to TRBD1. The CDR3 is made up of 10 amino acids. Trimming removed 5 bases from V and 14 bases from J; junction bases left unmatched: 1. From germline, CDR1 is MDHEN and CDR2 SYDVKM. CDR3 sequence reads: CASSRDREFF. The CDR3 DNA sequence: TGTGCCAGCAGTCGGGACAGGGAGTTCTTC.